This is a list of T cell receptor beta chains from one sample in a study of T cell changes during pregnancy in multiple sclerosis. Profiling relied on immunoSEQ multiplex PCR, and the TCRdb table lists in-frame clones only, not all of them. The sample carries some 53,000 clones, around 94% recorded once. Sequenced here: CD4+ T cells from peripheral blood mononuclear cells, sampled in the third trimester of pregnancy. The receptors here all came from a female donor with multiple sclerosis, enrolled in a pregnancy study. The CDR3 runs from the conserved cysteine through the conserved F or W. The D gene is left open where the match is weak. Clone size is not always given. Where it is, it says once, few, many or a class for expanded clones.

>once|TRBJ2-1|-|TRBV7-6
TGTGCCAGCAGCCTCACAGGGTATTACAATGAGCAGTTCTTC
CASSLTGYYNEQFF
>-|TRBJ2-2|TRBD2|TRBV9
TGTGCCAGCAGCTCCACTAGCGGCATTAACACCGGGGAGCTGTTTTTT
CASSSTSGINTGELFF
>-|TRBJ2-2|-|TRBV6-7
TGTGCCAGCAGTTACTCGATGATGGCCCAGCGGTGGGTAACCGGGGAGCTGTTTTTT
CASSYSMMAQRWVTGELFF
>-|TRBJ2-3|-|TRBV4-2
TGTGCCAGCAGCCATTCAGAGCGAAATGGGGATACGCAGTATTTT
CASSHSERNGDTQYF
>-|TRBJ1-1|-|TRBV29-1
TGCAGCGTTCTCGGACTTATGAACACTGAAGCTTTCTTT
CSVLGLMNTEAFF
>-|TRBJ2-3|-|TRBV7-2
TGTGCCAGCAGCCCGGAGAGGCCCGGCGGGATGTATTTT
CASSPERPGGMYF
>-|TRBJ2-7|TRBD1|TRBV6-1
TGTGCCAGCAGGACCCTCCCAGGGGGCGACTACGAGCAGTACTTC
CASRTLPGGDYEQYF
>-|TRBJ2-5|-|TRBV18
TGTGCCAGCTCACAGATTTTTTCGGGAGAGGCACCGGGGGAGACCCAGTACTTC
CASSQIFSGEAPGETQYF
>-|TRBJ1-2|-|TRBV15
TGTGCCACCAGCAGGGCAAAAACCTATGGCTACACCTTC
CATSRAKTYGYTF
>-|TRBJ2-3|TRBD2|TRBV7-2
TGTGCCAGCAGCTTAGGGGCGGGGGGGCCCGATACGCAGTATTTT
CASSLGAGGPDTQYF
>-|TRBJ2-7|TRBD1|TRBV2
TGTGCCAGTATTTCCGGGACAGGGACCCGCGAGCAGTACTTC
CASISGTGTREQYF
>-|TRBJ1-2|TRBD1|TRBV5-1
TGCGCCAGCAGCTTGGAGATTGGGGACAGCCTAAAGGGCTACACCTTC
CASSLEIGDSLKGYTF
>-|TRBJ2-1|TRBD2|TRBV14
TGTGCCAGCAGAGCGGGAGGGCCGTCGGATGAGCAGTTCTTC
CASRAGGPSDEQFF